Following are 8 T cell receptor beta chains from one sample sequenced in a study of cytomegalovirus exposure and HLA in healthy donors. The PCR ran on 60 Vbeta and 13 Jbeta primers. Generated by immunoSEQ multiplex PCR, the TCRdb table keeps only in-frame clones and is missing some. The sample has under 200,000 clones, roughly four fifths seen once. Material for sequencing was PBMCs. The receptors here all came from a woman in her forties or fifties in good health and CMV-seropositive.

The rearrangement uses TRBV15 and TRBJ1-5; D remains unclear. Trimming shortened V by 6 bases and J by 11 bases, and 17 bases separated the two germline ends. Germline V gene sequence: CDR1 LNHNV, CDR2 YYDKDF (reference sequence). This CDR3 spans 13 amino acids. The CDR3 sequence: CATRTPKRSTQHF. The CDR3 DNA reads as TGTGCCACCAGGACTCCCAAAAGAAGTACCCAGCATTTT.

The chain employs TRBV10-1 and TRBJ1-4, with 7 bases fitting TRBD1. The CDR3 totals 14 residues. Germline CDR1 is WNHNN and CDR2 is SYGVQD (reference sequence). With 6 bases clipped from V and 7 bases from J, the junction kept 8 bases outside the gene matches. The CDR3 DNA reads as TGCGCCAGCAGGGACAGGCCAAGGAGTGAAAAACTGTTTTTT. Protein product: CASRDRPRSEKLFF.

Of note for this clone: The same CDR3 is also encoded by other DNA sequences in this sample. CDR3 in amino acids: CASSPGTGTYEQYF. The CDR3 region has the DNA TGTGCCAGCTCACCCGGGACAGGGACCTACGAGCAGTACTTC. The rearrangement joins TRBV18 to TRBJ2-7, with TRBD1 identical over 9 bases. CDR3 length: 14 residues. Germline-derived CDR1 and CDR2 are KGHSH and LQKENI. Germline trimming cut 3 bases from V and 2 bases from J; bases unmatched to any gene: 2.

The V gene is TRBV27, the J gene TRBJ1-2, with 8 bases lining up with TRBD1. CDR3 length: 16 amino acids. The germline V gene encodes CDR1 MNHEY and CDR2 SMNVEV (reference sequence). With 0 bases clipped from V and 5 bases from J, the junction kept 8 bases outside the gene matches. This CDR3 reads CASSLSVSTGVYGYTF. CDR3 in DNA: TGTGCCAGCAGTTTATCAGTCTCGACAGGGGTATATGGCTACACCTTC.

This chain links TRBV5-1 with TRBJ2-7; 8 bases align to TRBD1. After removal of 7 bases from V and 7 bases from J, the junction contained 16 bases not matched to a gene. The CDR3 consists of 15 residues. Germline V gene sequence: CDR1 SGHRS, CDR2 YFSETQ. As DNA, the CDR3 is TGCGCCAGCTACGACCCGACAGGGGCTACGGAAGAGCAGTACTTC. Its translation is CASYDPTGATEEQYF.

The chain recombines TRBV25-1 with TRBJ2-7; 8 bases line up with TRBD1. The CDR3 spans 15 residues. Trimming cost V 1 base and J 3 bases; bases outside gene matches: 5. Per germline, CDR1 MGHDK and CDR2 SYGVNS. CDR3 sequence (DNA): TGTGCCAGCAGTGAATCTGGGACAGGAATCTACGAGCAGTACTTC. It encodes CASSESGTGIYEQYF.

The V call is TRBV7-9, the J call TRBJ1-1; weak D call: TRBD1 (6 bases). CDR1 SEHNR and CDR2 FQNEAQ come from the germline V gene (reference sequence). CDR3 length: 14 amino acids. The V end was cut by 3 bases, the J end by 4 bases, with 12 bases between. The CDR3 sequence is CASSFTGKGTEAFF. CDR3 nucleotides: TGTGCCAGCAGCTTTACAGGGAAGGGCACTGAAGCTTTCTTT.

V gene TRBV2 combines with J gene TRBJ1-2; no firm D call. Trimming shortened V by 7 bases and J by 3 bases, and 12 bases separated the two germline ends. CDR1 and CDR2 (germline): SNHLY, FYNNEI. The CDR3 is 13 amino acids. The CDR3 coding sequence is TGTGCCAGCATTGAGGGCTCATACTATGGCTACACCTTC. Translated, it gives CASIEGSYYGYTF.